Below are 8 T cell receptor beta chains sequenced from a single sample in a study of cytomegalovirus exposure and HLA in healthy donors. This PCR relied on a set of 60 Vbeta primers and 13 Jbeta primers. TCRdb's table, derived via immunoSEQ multiplex PCR, lists solely in-frame clones and lacks some. The data contain about 170,000 clones, 70% to 80% of them singletons. The specimen was PBMCs. The source of these receptors is a female donor in good health and CMV-seronegative.

V usage is TRBV7-2 and J usage is TRBJ2-7, with D possibly TRBD2 on 5 matching bases. The CDR3 has 16 amino acids. CDR1 SGHTA and CDR2 FQGNSA come from the germline V gene. Trimming cost V 4 bases and J 0 bases, with 16 bases left between them. The CDR3 sequence: CASSSRRGSSSYEQYF. For the CDR3, the DNA is TGTGCCAGCAGCTCCCGGAGAGGGTCGAGCTCCTACGAGCAGTACTTC.

This clone was counted between two and nine times. J is TRBJ2-1 and V is TRBV9; perhaps TRBD1 as D (6 bases). With 0 bases removed from V and 4 bases from J, the gap between germline ends came to 11 bases. The CDR3 has 15 residues. The germline V gene has CDR1 SGDLS and CDR2 YYNGEE. CDR3 in amino acids: CASSVAGGQYNEQFF. For the CDR3, the DNA is TGTGCCAGCAGCGTAGCTGGAGGACAGTACAATGAGCAGTTCTTC.

This clone was picked up a small number of times. The genes are TRBV15 and TRBJ2-7, with D perhaps TRBD1 (6 bases). Trimming pared 0 bases from V and 6 bases from J, leaving 9 bases between. The CDR3 contains 13 residues. CDR1 LNHNV and CDR2 YYDKDF come from the germline V gene (reference sequence). CDR3: CATSRDRTVEQYF. The CDR3 DNA reads TGTGCCACCAGCAGAGATAGGACAGTCGAGCAGTACTTC.

The gene calls are TRBV4-3 and TRBJ1-5; 7 nucleotides agree with TRBD1. In germline, CDR1 is LGHNA, CDR2 YSLEER. The CDR3 totals 15 residues. J lost 7 bases, V lost 2 bases, and 8 bases had no gene match. CDR3 nucleotides: TGCGCCAGCAGCCAAATTAGGGGGCGCGACCAGCCCCAGCATTTT. Translated: CASSQIRGRDQPQHF.

The chain employs TRBV10-3 and TRBJ1-2, with 10 bases matching TRBD1. Germline-derived CDR1 and CDR2 are ENHRY and SYGVKD. V lost 5 bases and J lost 3; bases outside the gene matches: 9. The CDR3 length is 16 residues. The CDR3 nucleotides are TGTGCCATCAGTAGCATGTCCGGGACAGGGGACTATGGCTACACCTTC. It yields the protein CAISSMSGTGDYGYTF.

Only a few counts were recorded for this clone. This chain uses TRBV10-3 with TRBJ2-2; weak D call: TRBD1 (6 bases). Trimming removed 5 bases at V and 7 bases at J, with 17 bases between. The CDR3 is 15 residues long. The germline CDR1 and CDR2 sequences are ENHRY and SYGVKD. The CDR3 DNA reads as TGTGCCATCAGTCCAAGACAGGCCGCAGGCGGGGAGCTGTTTTTT. This translates into CAISPRQAAGGELFF.

As DNA, the CDR3 is TGTGCCAGCAGCCAAGAACTCCACGGTAATCTCTACGAGCAGTACTTC. It is translated as CASSQELHGNLYEQYF. This chain joins TRBV4-2 and TRBJ2-7; D uncertain. Germline CDR1 is LGHNA and CDR2 is YNFKEQ. The CDR3 runs to 16 residues. Deletions cut 0 bases from V and 3 bases from J, with 15 bases between.

This chain uses TRBV21-1 with TRBJ1-5; the D segment call TRBD1 is taken from the table without a DNA check. TRBV21-1 is reported as a pseudogene. The CDR3 contains 17 residues. The CDR3 here is CASSKIVDRGEVQPQHF. Here the CDR3 DNA reads TGTGCCAGCAGCAAAATCGTGGACAGGGGAGAAGTTCAGCCCCAGCATTTT.